These T cell receptor beta chains were read from a single sample in a study of shared clonotypes between healthy human individuals. Repertoires were generated with immunoSEQ multiplex PCR, while TCRdb's copy carries only in-frame clones and drops some. The sample contains about 990,000 clones, about four fifths of which appear only once. Sequenced material: memory CD4+ T cells from PBMCs. The source is a man younger than 35 in good health. Some clones in this sample may be carry-over from other donors' samples. Each CDR3 is given with its conserved first and last residue. The D gene is left open where the match is weak. The size of a clone is reported for some rows only, either as once, few or many, or as a class for expanded clones.

V gene,clone size,J gene,D gene,CDR3 DNA,CDR3 protein
TRBV7-3,few,TRBJ1-2,TRBD1,TGTGCCAGCAGCTTTAACAGGGGGGCGCAAGGTATGGGCTACACCTTC,CASSFNRGAQGMGYTF
TRBV7-2,-,TRBJ1-1,-,TGTGCCAGCAGCTTCGACAGCTCCGGGAACACTGAAGCTTTCTTT,CASSFDSSGNTEAFF
TRBV5-4,many,TRBJ2-1,-,TGTGCCAGCAGCTTGCCCTTTAGCTCGTACAATGAGCAGTTCTTC,CASSLPFSSYNEQFF
TRBV5-1,-,TRBJ1-4,TRBD1,TGCGCCAGCAGCTCCGGGACAGGGGACGAAAAACTGTTTTTT,CASSSGTGDEKLFF
TRBV4-1,-,TRBJ2-5,-,TGCGCCAGCAGCCGGGCCTCGGGGAGCGGCCAAGAGACCCAGTACTTC,CASSRASGSGQETQYF
TRBV7-6,few,TRBJ1-5,-,TGTGCCAGCAGCTCTCAACTAAATCAGCCCCAGCATTTT,CASSSQLNQPQHF
TRBV5-1,-,TRBJ1-5,TRBD1,TGCGCCAGCAGCAGGGTCGGACAGGGCAATCAGCCCCAGCATTTT,CASSRVGQGNQPQHF
TRBV7-9,-,TRBJ2-3,TRBD2,TGTGCCAGCAGCTTAGCTTTTAGCGGGGGACCCACAGATACGCAGTATTTT,CASSLAFSGGPTDTQYF
TRBV15,-,TRBJ1-1,-,TGTGCCACCAGCAGAGATAGTCGGGGGGGTGTGGACACTGAAGCTTTCTTT,CATSRDSRGGVDTEAFF
TRBV20-1,-,TRBJ2-1,TRBD2,TGCAGTGCTAGCACGGGGGGTGAGCAGTTCTTC,CSASTGGEQFF
TRBV11-2,-,TRBJ1-4,-,TGTGCCAGCAGCTCACACTCCGCGGGTGAGGTGTTTTTT,CASSSHSAGEVFF
TRBV27,-,TRBJ2-5,TRBD2,TGTGCCAGCAGTTCCCAACTAGCGGGAGGTCCCGAGACCCAGTACTTC,CASSSQLAGGPETQYF
TRBV29-1,-,TRBJ1-2,TRBD1,TGCAGCGTTGTGAGGTATTTGGGACAGATGAATGGCTACACCTTC,CSVVRYLGQMNGYTF
TRBV15,-,TRBJ2-7,-,TGTGCCACCAGCAGGGGGCTAGTAGGTTCCGAGCAGTACTTC,CATSRGLVGSEQYF
TRBV4-2,few,TRBJ1-4,-,TGTGCCAGCAGCCAAGATTCGGCAGGGAGTGAAAAACTGTTTTTT,CASSQDSAGSEKLFF
TRBV7-7,-,TRBJ1-1,-,TGTGCCAGCAGCTCCTTGGGACCGAACACTGAAGCTTTCTTT,CASSSLGPNTEAFF
TRBV15,-,TRBJ1-4,-,TGTGCCACCAGCAGAACCAGTACTAATGAAAAACTGTTTTTT,CATSRTSTNEKLFF
TRBV28,-,TRBJ1-5,-,TGTGCCAGCACCCCTAGAACTAATCAGCCCCAGCATTTT,CASTPRTNQPQHF
TRBV6-9,-,TRBJ2-2,-,TGTGCCAGCAAGTACAGGTGGTGGGCCGGGGAGCTGTTTTTT,CASKYRWWAGELFF
TRBV30,-,TRBJ1-6,-,TGTGCCTGGAGGCGGGGAGCCGGGGGGTCCTATAATTCACCCCTCCACTTT,CAWRRGAGGSYNSPLHF
TRBV2,-,TRBJ2-3,-,TGTGCCAGCAGTGAAGCAGCGTCCCTGACTACGCAGTATTTT,CASSEAASLTTQYF
TRBV30,-,TRBJ1-2,TRBD1,TGTGCCTGGAGCGGACAGGAAACCTATGGCTACACCTTC,CAWSGQETYGYTF
TRBV2,-,TRBJ1-1,TRBD1,TGTGCCAGCAGCATGGACAGGTTGACTTTCTTT,CASSMDRLTFF
TRBV15,-,TRBJ1-2,TRBD1,TGTGCCACCAGCATTAGCGGGACAGGGTCAAGGTATGGCTACACCTTC,CATSISGTGSRYGYTF
TRBV7-2,-,TRBJ2-1,-,TGTGCCAGCAGCTCCCTGGGGGGGCTAGGAGGTGAGCAGTTCTTC,CASSSLGGLGGEQFF
TRBV18,-,TRBJ2-3,-,TGTGCCAGCTTCTACGGTAGCACAGATACGCAGTATTTT,CASFYGSTDTQYF
TRBV5-5,-,TRBJ2-7,TRBD1,TGTGCCACGGGGACAGGGGCCGTGCGAGGGTCCTACGAGCAGTACTTC,CATGTGAVRGSYEQYF
TRBV6-5,-,TRBJ1-1,TRBD1,TGTGCCAGCAGTCACAGGGGAGGAGACACTGAAGCTTTCTTT,CASSHRGGDTEAFF
TRBV5-4,-,TRBJ1-1,TRBD1,TGTGCCAGCAGCACAGGGGGGCCGATGAACACTGAAGCTTTCTTT,CASSTGGPMNTEAFF
TRBV27,-,TRBJ2-3,TRBD1,TGTGCCAGCAGTTCGCCCCGGGACAGGGGATGGTATTTT,CASSSPRDRGWYF
TRBV2,-,TRBJ2-1,TRBD2,TGTGCCAGCTTCCTAGCGGGAGGGGACAGAGTAGATGAGCAGTTCTTC,CASFLAGGDRVDEQFF
TRBV9,-,TRBJ2-7,-,TGTGCCAGCAGCCCTCGAGGCAGCCAAGACTACGAGCAGTACTTC,CASSPRGSQDYEQYF
TRBV27,-,TRBJ2-7,-,TGTGCCAGCAGTTCCCCGGGAGACTACAGCCACGAGCAGTACTTC,CASSSPGDYSHEQYF
TRBV28,-,TRBJ1-2,TRBD1,TGTGCCAGCAGTCCCGGGACAGCCAACTATGGCTACACCTTC,CASSPGTANYGYTF
TRBV9,-,TRBJ2-2,-,TGTGCCAGCAGCGGAAGGACTCTTCAATATAACACCGGGGAGCTGTTTTTT,CASSGRTLQYNTGELFF
TRBV29-1,-,TRBJ2-1,-,TGCAGCGTTGAAGATCCCCTAATTAGCTCCTACAATGAGCAGTTCTTC,CSVEDPLISSYNEQFF
TRBV14,-,TRBJ1-2,-,TGTGCCAGCAGCCAACATAACTATGGCTACACCTTC,CASSQHNYGYTF
TRBV21-1,-,TRBJ1-2,-,TGTGCCAGCAGCAAAGAAAAAGTCGGGGGTCCATGGGCAAACCCTTCTAACTATGGCTACACCTTC,CASSKEKVGGPWANPSNYGYTF
TRBV18,-,TRBJ1-2,-,TGTGCCAGCTCACCAATCCCCGGGGGGGTCGACTATGGCTACACCTTC,CASSPIPGGVDYGYTF
TRBV5-1,once,TRBJ1-4,-,TGCGCCAGCAGCTTGTGGGGGACTAATGAAAAACTGTTTTTT,CASSLWGTNEKLFF
TRBV6-1,-,TRBJ2-7,-,TGTGCCAGCAGTGAGGGCTGGCGCTGGGGGGAGCAGTACTTC,CASSEGWRWGEQYF
TRBV19,-,TRBJ2-5,-,TGTGCCAGTAGTAGGGCAAGGCAAGAGACCCAGTACTTC,CASSRARQETQYF
TRBV5-1,-,TRBJ2-7,-,TGCGCCAGCAGCTTGTGGGGACAACCCCATAAGGACGAGCAGTACTTC,CASSLWGQPHKDEQYF
TRBV9,-,TRBJ2-7,TRBD2,TGTGCCAGCAGCGTTGACTTAGCGGGAGGCACTTTAGAGCAGTACTTC,CASSVDLAGGTLEQYF
TRBV18,-,TRBJ1-5,-,TGTGCCAGCTCACCAAATACGGGGGACGGCGGGCCCCAGCATTTT,CASSPNTGDGGPQHF
TRBV11-3,once,TRBJ1-4,TRBD1,TGTGCCAGCAGCTTAAGACAGGGGAATGAAAAACTGTTTTTT,CASSLRQGNEKLFF
TRBV28,-,TRBJ2-7,TRBD2,TGTGCCAGCAGACGGATGGCGGGAGGGCGGGCCTACGAGCAGTACTTC,CASRRMAGGRAYEQYF
TRBV22-1,many,TRBJ2-3,-,TGTCCTGGGAGCGCCTCGGGACTACCTGTTGGAGATACGCAGTATTTT,CPGSASGLPVGDTQYF
TRBV11-3,-,TRBJ2-7,-,TGTGCCAGCAGCCTCCAGGGGCGAGAGCAGTACTTC,CASSLQGREQYF
TRBV30,-,TRBJ1-3,-,TGTGCCTGGAGTCGGATCGGATCAGCCTACTCTGGAAACACCATATATTTT,CAWSRIGSAYSGNTIYF
TRBV7-2,few,TRBJ2-5,TRBD2,TGTGCCAGCAGCTTAGTGGCTAGCGGCCAAGAGACCCAGTACTTC,CASSLVASGQETQYF
TRBV9,-,TRBJ2-3,-,TGTGCCAGCAGCGCTCGACAGGGCACAGATACGCAGTATTTT,CASSARQGTDTQYF
TRBV9,-,TRBJ2-1,-,TGTGCCAGCAGCGTAGGGACTAATAATGAGCAGTTCTTC,CASSVGTNNEQFF
TRBV6-5,once,TRBJ1-3,-,TGTGCCAGCAGTCAGCAGATCTCTGGAAACACCATATATTTT,CASSQQISGNTIYF
TRBV30,once,TRBJ2-3,TRBD1,TGTGCCTGGAGCCCTCTGACAGGGAAGAGGGCAGATACGCAGTATTTT,CAWSPLTGKRADTQYF
TRBV30,many,TRBJ2-1,-,TGTGCCTGGAGTGTGGGGCTAGCCAGTGGCGAGCAGTTCTTC,CAWSVGLASGEQFF
TRBV7-2,-,TRBJ2-6,TRBD1,TGTGCCAGCAGCCTAACACAGGGGGCGAGAGTCCTGACTTTC,CASSLTQGARVLTF
TRBV10-3,-,TRBJ1-4,-,TGTGCCATCAGTGAAGTCGGGGGGGAAAAACTGTTTTTT,CAISEVGGEKLFF
TRBV28,-,TRBJ1-2,-,TGTGCCAGCAGTTTAATGCAGGGGCAGGACACCTTC,CASSLMQGQDTF